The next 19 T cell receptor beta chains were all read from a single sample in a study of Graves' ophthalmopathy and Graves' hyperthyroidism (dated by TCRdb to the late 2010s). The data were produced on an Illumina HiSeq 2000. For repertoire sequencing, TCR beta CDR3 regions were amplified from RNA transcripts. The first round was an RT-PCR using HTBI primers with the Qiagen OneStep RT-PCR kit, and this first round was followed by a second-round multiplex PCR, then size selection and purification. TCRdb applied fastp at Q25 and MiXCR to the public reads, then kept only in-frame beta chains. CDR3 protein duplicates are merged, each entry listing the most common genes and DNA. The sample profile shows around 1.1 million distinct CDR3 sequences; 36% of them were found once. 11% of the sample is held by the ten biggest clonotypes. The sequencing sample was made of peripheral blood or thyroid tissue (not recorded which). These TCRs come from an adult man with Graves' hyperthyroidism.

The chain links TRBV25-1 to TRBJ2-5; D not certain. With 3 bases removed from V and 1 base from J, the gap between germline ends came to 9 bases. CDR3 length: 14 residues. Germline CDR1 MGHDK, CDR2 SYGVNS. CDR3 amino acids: CASSEAWTQETQYF. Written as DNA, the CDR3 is TGTGCCAGCAGTGAGGCCTGGACCCAAGAGACCCAGTACTTC.

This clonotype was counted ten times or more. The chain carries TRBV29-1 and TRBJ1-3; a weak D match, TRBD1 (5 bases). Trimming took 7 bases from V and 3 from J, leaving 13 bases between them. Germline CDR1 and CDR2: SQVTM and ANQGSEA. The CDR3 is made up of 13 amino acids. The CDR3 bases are TGCAGCGCACCCGGGACTGATGGAAACACCATATATTTT. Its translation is CSAPGTDGNTIYF.

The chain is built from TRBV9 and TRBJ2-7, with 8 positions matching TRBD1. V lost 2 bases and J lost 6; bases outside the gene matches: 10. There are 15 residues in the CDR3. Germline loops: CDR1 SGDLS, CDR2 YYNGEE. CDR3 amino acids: CASSVGGQGRGEQYF. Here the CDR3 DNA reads TGTGCCAGCAGCGTGGGAGGACAGGGAAGAGGCGAGCAGTACTTC.

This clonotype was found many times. The CDR3 DNA is TGTGCCAGCAGTCCCCAGACAGGGTCGCGTCAGCCCCAGCATTTT. Its protein product is CASSPQTGSRQPQHF. The chain is built from TRBV28 and TRBJ1-5; 7 bases map to TRBD1. CDR1 and CDR2 (germline): MDHEN, SYDVKM. The CDR3 runs 15 residues. V lost 5 bases, J lost 6 bases, and 10 bases stayed unmatched.

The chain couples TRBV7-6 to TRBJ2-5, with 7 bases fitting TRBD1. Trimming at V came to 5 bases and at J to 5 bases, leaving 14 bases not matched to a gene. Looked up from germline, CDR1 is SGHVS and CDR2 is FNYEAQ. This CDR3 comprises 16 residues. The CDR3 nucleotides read TGTGCCAGCAGCCCTTTGGGTCACCGGGGACAGGAGACCCAGTACTTC. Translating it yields CASSPLGHRGQETQYF.

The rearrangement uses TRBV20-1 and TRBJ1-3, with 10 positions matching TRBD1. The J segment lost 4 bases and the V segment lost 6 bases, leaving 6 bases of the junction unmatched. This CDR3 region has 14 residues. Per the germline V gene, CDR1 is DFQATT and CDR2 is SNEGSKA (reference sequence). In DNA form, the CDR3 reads TGCAGTGCCCATGGACAGGGGGTAGGAAACACCATATATTTT. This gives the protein CSAHGQGVGNTIYF.

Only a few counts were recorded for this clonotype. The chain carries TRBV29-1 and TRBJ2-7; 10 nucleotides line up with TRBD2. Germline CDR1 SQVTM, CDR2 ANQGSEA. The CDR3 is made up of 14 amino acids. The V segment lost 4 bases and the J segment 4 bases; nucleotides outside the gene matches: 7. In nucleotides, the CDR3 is TGCAGCGTTGGGGTGGGACTAGCGAGTTACGAGCAGTACTTC. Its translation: CSVGVGLASYEQYF.

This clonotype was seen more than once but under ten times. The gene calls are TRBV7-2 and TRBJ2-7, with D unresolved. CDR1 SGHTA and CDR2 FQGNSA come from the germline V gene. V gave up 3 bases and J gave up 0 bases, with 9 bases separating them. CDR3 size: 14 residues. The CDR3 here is CASSLVSTSYEQYF. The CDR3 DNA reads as TGTGCCAGCAGCTTGGTCTCTACCTCCTACGAGCAGTACTTC.

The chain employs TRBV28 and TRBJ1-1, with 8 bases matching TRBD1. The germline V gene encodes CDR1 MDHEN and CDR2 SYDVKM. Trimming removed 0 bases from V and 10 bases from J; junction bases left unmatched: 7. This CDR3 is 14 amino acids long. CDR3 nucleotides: TGTGCCAGCAGTTTATGGCCGGACAGGGTGGGAGCTTTCTTT. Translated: CASSLWPDRVGAFF.

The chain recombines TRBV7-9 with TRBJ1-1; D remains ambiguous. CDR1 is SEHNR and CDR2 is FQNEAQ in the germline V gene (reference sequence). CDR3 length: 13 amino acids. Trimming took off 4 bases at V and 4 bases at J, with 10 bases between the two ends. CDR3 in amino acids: CASSSALFTEAFF. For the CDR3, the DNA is TGTGCCAGCAGCTCCGCGTTGTTCACTGAAGCTTTCTTT.

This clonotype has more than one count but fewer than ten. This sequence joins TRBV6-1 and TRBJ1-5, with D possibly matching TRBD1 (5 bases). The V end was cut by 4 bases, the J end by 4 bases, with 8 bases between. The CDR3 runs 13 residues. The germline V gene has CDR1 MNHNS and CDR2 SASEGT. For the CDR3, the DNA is TGTGCCAGCAGTGGCAACAGGAATCAGCCCCAGCATTTT. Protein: CASSGNRNQPQHF.

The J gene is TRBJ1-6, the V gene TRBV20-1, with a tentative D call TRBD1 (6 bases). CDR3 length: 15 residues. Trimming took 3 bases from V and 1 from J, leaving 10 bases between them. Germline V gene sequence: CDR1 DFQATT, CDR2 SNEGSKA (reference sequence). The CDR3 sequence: CSASIRGSYNSPLHF. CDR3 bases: TGCAGTGCTAGTATCAGGGGTTCCTATAATTCACCCCTCCACTTT.

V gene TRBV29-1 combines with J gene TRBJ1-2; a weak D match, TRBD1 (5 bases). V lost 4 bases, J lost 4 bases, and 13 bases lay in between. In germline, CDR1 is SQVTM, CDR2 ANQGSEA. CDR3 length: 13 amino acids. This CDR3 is CSVVGGPVYGYTF. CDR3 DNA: TGCAGCGTTGTCGGGGGTCCTGTCTATGGCTACACCTTC.

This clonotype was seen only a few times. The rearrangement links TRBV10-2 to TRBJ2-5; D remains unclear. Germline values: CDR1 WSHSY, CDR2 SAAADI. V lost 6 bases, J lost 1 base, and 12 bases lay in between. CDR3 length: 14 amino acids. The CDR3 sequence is CASRDLRSQETQYF. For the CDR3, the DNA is TGCGCCAGCAGAGATTTACGAAGCCAAGAGACCCAGTACTTC.

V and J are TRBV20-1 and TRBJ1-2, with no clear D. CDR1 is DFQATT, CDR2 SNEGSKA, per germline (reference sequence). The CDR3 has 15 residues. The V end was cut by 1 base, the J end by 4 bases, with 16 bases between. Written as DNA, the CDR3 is TGCAGTGCTAGAGGTCCTGCCGAAAGAGGCTATGGCTACACCTTC. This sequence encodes CSARGPAERGYGYTF.

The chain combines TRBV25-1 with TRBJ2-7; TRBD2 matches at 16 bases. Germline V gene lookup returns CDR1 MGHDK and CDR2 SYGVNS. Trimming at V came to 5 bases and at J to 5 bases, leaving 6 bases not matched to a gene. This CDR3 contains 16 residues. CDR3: CASSPGLAGGPNEQYF. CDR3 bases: TGTGCCAGCAGTCCGGGACTAGCGGGAGGGCCTAACGAGCAGTACTTC.

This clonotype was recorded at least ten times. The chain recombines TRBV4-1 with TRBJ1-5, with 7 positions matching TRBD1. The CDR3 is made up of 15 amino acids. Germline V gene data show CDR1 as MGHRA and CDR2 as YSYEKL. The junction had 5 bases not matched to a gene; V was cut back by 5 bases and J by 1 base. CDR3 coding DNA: TGCGCCAGCAGCTACAGGGGTGGAAGCAATCAGCCCCAGCATTTT. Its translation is CASSYRGGSNQPQHF.

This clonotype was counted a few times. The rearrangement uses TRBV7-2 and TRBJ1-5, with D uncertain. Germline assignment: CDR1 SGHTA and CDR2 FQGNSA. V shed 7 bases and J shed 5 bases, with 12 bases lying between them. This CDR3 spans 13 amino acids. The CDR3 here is CASIPAGHQPQHF. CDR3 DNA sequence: TGTGCCAGCATCCCGGCAGGCCATCAGCCCCAGCATTTT.

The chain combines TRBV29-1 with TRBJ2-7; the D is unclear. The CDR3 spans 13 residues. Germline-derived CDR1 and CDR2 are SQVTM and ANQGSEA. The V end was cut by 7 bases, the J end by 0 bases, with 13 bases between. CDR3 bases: TGCAGCGGTTGGACCGAGAGCTCCTACGAGCAGTACTTC. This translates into CSGWTESSYEQYF.